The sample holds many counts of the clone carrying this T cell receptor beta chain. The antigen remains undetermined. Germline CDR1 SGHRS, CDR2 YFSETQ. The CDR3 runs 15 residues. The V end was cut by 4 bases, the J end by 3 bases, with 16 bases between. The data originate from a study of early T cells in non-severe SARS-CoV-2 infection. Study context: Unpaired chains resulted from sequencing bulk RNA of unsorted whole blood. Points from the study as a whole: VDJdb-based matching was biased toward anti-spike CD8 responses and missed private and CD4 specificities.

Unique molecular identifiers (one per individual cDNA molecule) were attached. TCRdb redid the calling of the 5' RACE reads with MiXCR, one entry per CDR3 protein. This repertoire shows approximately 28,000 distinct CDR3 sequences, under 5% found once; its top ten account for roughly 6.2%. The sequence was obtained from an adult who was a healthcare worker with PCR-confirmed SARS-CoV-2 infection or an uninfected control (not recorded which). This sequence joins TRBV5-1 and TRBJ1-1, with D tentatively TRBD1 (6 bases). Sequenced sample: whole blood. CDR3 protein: CASSTQTGRDTEAFF. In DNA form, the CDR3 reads TGCGCCAGCAGCACCCAGACAGGAAGGGACACTGAAGCTTTCTTT.